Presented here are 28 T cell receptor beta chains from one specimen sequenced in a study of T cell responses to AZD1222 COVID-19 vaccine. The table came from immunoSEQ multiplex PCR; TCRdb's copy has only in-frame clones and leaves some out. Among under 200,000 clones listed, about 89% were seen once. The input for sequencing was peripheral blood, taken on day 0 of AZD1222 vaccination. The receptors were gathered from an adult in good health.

This CDR3 is CASETGSGNTIYF. The CDR3 DNA follows: TGCGCCAGCGAGACAGGGAGTGGAAACACCATATATTTT. The V call is TRBV10-2, the J call TRBJ1-3; 7 positions match TRBD1. The J segment lost 3 bases and the V segment lost 8 bases, leaving 4 bases of the junction unmatched. The germline CDR1 and CDR2 sequences are WSHSY and SAAADI. The CDR3 is 13 amino acids.

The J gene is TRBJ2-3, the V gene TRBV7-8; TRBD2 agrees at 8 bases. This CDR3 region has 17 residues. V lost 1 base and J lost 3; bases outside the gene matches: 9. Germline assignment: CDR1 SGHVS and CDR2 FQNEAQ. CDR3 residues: CASSLGSLSGNTDTQYF. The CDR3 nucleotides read TGTGCCAGCAGCTTAGGTAGTCTTAGCGGGAATACAGATACGCAGTATTTT.

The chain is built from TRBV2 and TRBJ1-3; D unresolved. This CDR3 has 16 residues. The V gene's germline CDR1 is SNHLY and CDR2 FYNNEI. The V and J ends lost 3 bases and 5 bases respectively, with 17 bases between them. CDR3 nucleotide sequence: TGTGCCAGCAGTGACCGGGCCCAGAGAATCAGAAACACCATATATTTT. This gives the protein CASSDRAQRIRNTIYF.

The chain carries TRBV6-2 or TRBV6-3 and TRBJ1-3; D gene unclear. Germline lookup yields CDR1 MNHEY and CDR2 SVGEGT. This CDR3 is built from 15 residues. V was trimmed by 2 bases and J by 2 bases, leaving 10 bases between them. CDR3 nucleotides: TGTGCCAGCAGTTACGGCGTTTCACCTGGAAACACCATATATTTT. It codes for CASSYGVSPGNTIYF.

The CDR3 coding sequence is TGTGCCAGCAATCCCCAGGACCTGGACTCTGGAAACACCATATATTTT. Translation: CASNPQDLDSGNTIYF. The rearrangement joins TRBV7-9 to TRBJ1-3; D unclear. The length of the CDR3 is 16 residues. CDR1 SEHNR and CDR2 FQNEAQ come from the germline V gene (reference sequence). The germline V and J ends were trimmed by 7 bases and 0 bases, with 16 bases remaining between them.

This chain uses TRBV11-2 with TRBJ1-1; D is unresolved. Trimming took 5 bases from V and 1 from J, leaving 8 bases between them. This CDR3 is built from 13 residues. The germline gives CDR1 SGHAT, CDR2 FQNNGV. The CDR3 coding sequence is TGTGCCAGCAGCCCGACGCAGAACACTGAAGCTTTCTTT. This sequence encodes CASSPTQNTEAFF.

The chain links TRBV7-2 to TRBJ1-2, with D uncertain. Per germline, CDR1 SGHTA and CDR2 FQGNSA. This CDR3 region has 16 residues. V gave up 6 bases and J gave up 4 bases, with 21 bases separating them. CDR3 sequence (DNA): TGTGCCAGCAGGTCCCCGGTCTGGGGAGAGTCCTATGGCTACACCTTC. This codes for CASRSPVWGESYGYTF.

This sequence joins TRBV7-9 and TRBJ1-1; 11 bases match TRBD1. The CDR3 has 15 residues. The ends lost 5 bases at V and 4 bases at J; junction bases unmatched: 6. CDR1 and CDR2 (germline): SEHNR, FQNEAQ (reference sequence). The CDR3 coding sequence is TGTGCCAGCAGCCCGGGGACAGGGGGTTTCACTGAAGCTTTCTTT. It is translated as CASSPGTGGFTEAFF.

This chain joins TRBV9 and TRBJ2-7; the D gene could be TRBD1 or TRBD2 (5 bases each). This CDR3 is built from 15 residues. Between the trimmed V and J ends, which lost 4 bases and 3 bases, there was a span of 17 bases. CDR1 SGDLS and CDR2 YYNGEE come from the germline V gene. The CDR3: CASSPPEWDLYEQYF. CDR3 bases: TGTGCCAGCAGCCCTCCTGAATGGGACCTCTACGAGCAGTACTTC.

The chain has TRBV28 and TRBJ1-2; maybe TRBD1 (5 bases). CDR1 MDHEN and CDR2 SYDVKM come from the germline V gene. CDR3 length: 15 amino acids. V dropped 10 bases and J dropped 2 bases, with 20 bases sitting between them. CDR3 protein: CATSIPVGLNYGYTF. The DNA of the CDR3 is TGTGCCACCTCGATCCCGGTGGGGCTAAACTATGGCTACACCTTC.

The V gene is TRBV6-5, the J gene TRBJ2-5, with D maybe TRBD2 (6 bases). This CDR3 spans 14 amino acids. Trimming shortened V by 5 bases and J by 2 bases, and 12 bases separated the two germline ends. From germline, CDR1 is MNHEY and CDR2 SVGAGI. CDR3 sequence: CASSPAGLQETQYF. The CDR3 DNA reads TGTGCCAGCAGTCCAGCGGGCCTACAAGAGACCCAGTACTTC.

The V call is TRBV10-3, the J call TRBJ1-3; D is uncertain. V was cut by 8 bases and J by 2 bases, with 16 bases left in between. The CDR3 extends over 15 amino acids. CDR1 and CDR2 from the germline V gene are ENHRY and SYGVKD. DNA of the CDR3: TGTGCCATCGGTACAACCCATTTAACTGGAAACACCATATATTTT. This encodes CAIGTTHLTGNTIYF.

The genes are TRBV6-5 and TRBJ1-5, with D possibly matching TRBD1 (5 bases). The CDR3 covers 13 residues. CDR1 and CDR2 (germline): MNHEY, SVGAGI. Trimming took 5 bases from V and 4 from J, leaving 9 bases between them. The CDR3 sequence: CASSPRENQPQHF. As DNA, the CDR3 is TGTGCCAGCAGTCCCAGGGAGAATCAGCCCCAGCATTTT.

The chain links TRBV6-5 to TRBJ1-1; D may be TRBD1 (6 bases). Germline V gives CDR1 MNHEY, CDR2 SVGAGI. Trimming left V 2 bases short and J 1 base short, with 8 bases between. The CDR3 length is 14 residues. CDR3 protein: CASSYVGGNTEAFF. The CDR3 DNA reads TGTGCCAGCAGTTACGTAGGGGGGAACACTGAAGCTTTCTTT.

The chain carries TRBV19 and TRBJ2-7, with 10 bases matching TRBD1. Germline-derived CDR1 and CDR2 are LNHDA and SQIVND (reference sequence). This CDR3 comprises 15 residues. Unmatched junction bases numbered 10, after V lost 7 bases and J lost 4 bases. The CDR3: CASTKSGQGRYEQYF. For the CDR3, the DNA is TGTGCCAGTACGAAATCGGGACAGGGGCGATACGAGCAGTACTTC.

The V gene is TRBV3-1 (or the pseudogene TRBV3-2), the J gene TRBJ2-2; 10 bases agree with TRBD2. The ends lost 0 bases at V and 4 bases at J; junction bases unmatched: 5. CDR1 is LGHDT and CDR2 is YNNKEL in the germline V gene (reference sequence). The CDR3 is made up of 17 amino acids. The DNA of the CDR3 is TGTGCCAGCAGCCAAGATCTAGCGGGAGAGGGCACCGGGGAGCTGTTTTTT. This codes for CASSQDLAGEGTGELFF.

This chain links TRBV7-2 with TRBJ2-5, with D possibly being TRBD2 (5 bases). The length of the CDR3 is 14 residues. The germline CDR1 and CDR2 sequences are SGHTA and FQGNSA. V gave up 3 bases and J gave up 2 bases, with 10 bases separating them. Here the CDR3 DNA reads TGTGCCAGCAGCTTGGTTCCGGGACAAGAGACCCAGTACTTC. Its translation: CASSLVPGQETQYF.

CDR3 region: CASSPGQGLGYVKNIQYF. For the CDR3, the DNA is TGCGCCAGCAGCCCTGGACAGGGGTTAGGTTACGTCAAAAACATTCAGTACTTC. The genes are TRBV5-1 and TRBJ2-4; 9 nucleotides agree with TRBD1. The germline V gene encodes CDR1 SGHRS and CDR2 YFSETQ. The trim removed 4 bases at V and 3 bases at J, leaving 14 bases unmatched. This CDR3 has 18 amino acids.

The CDR3 bases are TGTGCCAGCAGTGAATTTTTTCAGGGGGAAGCTTTCTTT. Protein: CASSEFFQGEAFF. V is TRBV25-1 and J is TRBJ1-1; tentative D call: TRBD1 (6 bases). V dropped 1 base and J dropped 8 bases, with 11 bases sitting between them. CDR1 and CDR2 from the germline V gene are MGHDK and SYGVNS. This CDR3 contains 13 residues.

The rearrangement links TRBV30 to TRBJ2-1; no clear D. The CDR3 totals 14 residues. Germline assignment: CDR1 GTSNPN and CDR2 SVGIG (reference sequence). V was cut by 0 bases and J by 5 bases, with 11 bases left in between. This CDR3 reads CAWSVPTLDNEQFF. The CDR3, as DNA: TGTGCCTGGAGTGTACCGACGTTAGACAATGAGCAGTTCTTC.

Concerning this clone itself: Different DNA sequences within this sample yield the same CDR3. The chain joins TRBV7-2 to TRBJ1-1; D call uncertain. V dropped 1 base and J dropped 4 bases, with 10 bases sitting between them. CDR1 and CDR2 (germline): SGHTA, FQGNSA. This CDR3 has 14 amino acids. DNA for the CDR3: TGTGCCAGCAGCTTAGAGGGTTGGGGCACTGAAGCTTTCTTT. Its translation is CASSLEGWGTEAFF.

The CDR3 DNA follows: TGTGCCAGCTCGCGTGAGACACAGGGGACACCCCTCCACTTT. Encoded protein: CASSRETQGTPLHF. This rearrangement joins TRBV18 to TRBJ1-6; 7 bases align to TRBD1. Looked up from germline, CDR1 is KGHSH and CDR2 is LQKENI. Germline trimming cut 6 bases from V and 11 bases from J; bases unmatched to any gene: 10. The CDR3 is made up of 14 amino acids.

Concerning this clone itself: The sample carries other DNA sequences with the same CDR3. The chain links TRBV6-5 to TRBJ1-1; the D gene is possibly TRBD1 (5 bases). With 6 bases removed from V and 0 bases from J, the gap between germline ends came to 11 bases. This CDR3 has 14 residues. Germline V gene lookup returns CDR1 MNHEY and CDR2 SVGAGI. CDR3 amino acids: CASSRDGMNTEAFF. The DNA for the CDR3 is TGTGCCAGCAGCAGGGACGGTATGAACACTGAAGCTTTCTTT.

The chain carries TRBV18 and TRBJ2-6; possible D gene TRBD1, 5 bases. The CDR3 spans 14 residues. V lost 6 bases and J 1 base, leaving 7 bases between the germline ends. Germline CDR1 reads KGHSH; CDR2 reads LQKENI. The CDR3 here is CASSDSSGANVLTF. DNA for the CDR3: TGTGCCAGCTCCGACAGTTCTGGGGCCAACGTCCTGACTTTC.

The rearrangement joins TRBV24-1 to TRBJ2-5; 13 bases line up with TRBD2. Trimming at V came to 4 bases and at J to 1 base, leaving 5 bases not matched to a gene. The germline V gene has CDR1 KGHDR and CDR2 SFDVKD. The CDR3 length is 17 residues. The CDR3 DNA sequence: TGTGCCACCAGTGAAAAGAGACTAGCGGGGGGCCAAGAGACCCAGTACTTC. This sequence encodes CATSEKRLAGGQETQYF.

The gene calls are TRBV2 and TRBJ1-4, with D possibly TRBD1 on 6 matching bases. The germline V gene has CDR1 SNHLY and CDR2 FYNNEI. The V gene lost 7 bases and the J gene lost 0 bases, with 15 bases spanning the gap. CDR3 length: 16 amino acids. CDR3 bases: TGTGCCAGCACCGGGGGCCAGGGCGCAACTAATGAAAAACTGTTTTTT. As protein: CASTGGQGATNEKLFF.

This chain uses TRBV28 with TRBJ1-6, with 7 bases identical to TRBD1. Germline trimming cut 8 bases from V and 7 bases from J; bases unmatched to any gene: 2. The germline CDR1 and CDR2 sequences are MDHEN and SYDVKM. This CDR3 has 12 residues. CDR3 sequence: CASGTANSPLHF. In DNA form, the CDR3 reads TGTGCCAGCGGGACAGCCAATTCACCCCTCCACTTT.

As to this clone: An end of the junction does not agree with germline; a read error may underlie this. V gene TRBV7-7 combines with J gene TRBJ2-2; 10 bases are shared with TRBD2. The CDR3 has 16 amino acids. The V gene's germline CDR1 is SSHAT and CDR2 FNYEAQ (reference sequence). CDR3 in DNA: TGTGCTAGCAGCCCTCGGCCTAGCGGGAGAACCGGGGAGCTGTTTTTT. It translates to CASSPRPSGRTGELFF.